This TCR beta chain was captured by sequencing in a study of human T cells and chemical hapten exposure. The wider study: Patients got weekly scalp diphenylcyclopropenone doses over the approximately 25-week study. The cohort included alopecia areata under or over 50% scalp, totalis and universalis. 0.01% DPC was applied to the upper back in patch tests, which were read at 6 days.

This clonotype appeared a few times. Its antigen is unidentified. TCRdb redid the calling of the RACE reads with MiXCR, one entry per CDR3 protein. The table has 150,000 to 200,000 distinct CDR3 sequences, 28% seen once. The time point is: patch test 3, about 24 weeks after DPC sensitization. Treatment reported: therapeutic diphenylcyclopropenone sensitization with weekly scalp DPC. This CDR3 region has 15 residues. Germline V gives CDR1 SQVTM, CDR2 ANQGSEA. Trimming at V came to 4 bases and at J to 15 bases, leaving 14 bases not matched to a gene. Regarding the study as a whole: Among TCRs, those above 1 in 1000 frequency were unaffected by DPC sensitization.

The receptor's source is a woman younger than 35 with alopecia areata. Some clones in this sample may be carry-over from other donors' samples. Sequenced material: whole blood, taken in connection with sensitization to the hapten diphenylcyclopropenone (DPC). The V and J genes are TRBV29-1 and TRBJ2-1, with 14 positions matching TRBD2. The CDR3 protein is CSVAPPGTSGRSMFF. CDR3 nucleotide sequence: TGCAGCGTTGCCCCACCCGGGACTAGCGGGAGAAGTATGTTCTTC.